Listed here are 15 T cell receptor beta chains from one sample, sequenced in a study of blood T cell repertoires in COVID-19. The table came from immunoSEQ multiplex PCR; TCRdb's copy has only in-frame clones and leaves some out. The repertoire includes some 250,000 clones, approximately 83% of them detected once, and less than 2.5% sits in the top ten. The source material was PBMCs or T cells enriched from blood (not recorded which). Source of these receptors: a woman in her fifties or sixties who had recovered from COVID-19.

V is TRBV6-5 and J is TRBJ2-3, with 7 bases aligning to TRBD1. Trimming at V came to 0 bases and at J to 5 bases, leaving 5 bases not matched to a gene. CDR3 length: 15 residues. Germline V lookup: CDR1 MNHEY, CDR2 SVGAGI. The CDR3 loop reads CASSYSQGWGDTQYF. The CDR3 DNA sequence: TGTGCCAGCAGTTACTCACAGGGGTGGGGAGATACGCAGTATTTT.

The chain joins TRBV5-1 to TRBJ2-3, with D perhaps matching TRBD2 (6 bases). Germline V gives CDR1 SGHRS, CDR2 YFSETQ. This CDR3 is 15 amino acids long. Trimming shortened V by 1 base and J by 4 bases, and 13 bases separated the two germline ends. The CDR3 loop is CASSLWEAGADTQYF. The CDR3 DNA is TGCGCCAGCAGCTTGTGGGAAGCGGGTGCAGATACGCAGTATTTT. The full variable domain, rest sourced from reference TRBV5-1 and TRBJ2-3, is KAGVTQTPRYLIKTRGQQVTLSCSPISGHRSVSWYQQTPGQGLQFLFEYFSETQRNKGNFPGRFSGRQFSNSRSEMNVSTLELGDSALYLCASSLWEAGADTQYFGPGTRLTVL.

V gene TRBV27 combines with J gene TRBJ2-7, with 7 bases aligning to TRBD1. Losses at the gene ends were 3 bases for V and 5 bases for J; bases not matched to a gene: 7. The CDR3 is 14 residues long. Germline V gives CDR1 MNHEY, CDR2 SMNVEV (reference sequence). The CDR3: CASSLGQGVDEQYF. The CDR3 bases are TGTGCCAGCAGTTTGGGCCAGGGGGTCGACGAGCAGTACTTC.

This clone was detected only a few times. V is TRBV7-9 and J is TRBJ1-5, with D possibly matching TRBD1 (5 bases). V lost 5 bases to trimming and J lost 3 bases, with 14 bases between them. Germline V gene lookup returns CDR1 SEHNR and CDR2 FQNEAQ (reference sequence). The CDR3 runs to 15 residues. The CDR3 here is CASSRDQGLNQPQHF. CDR3 in DNA: TGTGCCAGCAGCCGTGACCAGGGTCTCAATCAGCCCCAGCATTTT.

The chain has TRBV10-3 and TRBJ2-7; 10 nucleotides align to TRBD2. After removal of 6 bases from V and 0 bases from J, the junction contained 2 bases not matched to a gene. This CDR3 has 14 residues. The germline V gene has CDR1 ENHRY and CDR2 SYGVKD. The CDR3 nucleotides read TGTGCCATCAGCGGGACTAGCGTCTCCTACGAGCAGTACTTC. Its protein product is CAISGTSVSYEQYF.

The chain couples TRBV1 to TRBJ2-1; the D call of TRBD1 is as the table states it, not checked on the DNA. TRBV1 is a pseudogene locus. The CDR3 totals 21 residues. This chain's CDR3 is CTSRAIPRGFSDISSYNEQFF. The DNA for the CDR3 is TGCACCAGCCGAGCCATCCCCAGGGGGTTTAGCGATATAAGCTCCTACAATGAGCAGTTCTTC.

The chain has TRBV21-1 and TRBJ1-1; the D segment call TRBD1 is taken from the table without a DNA check. TRBV21-1 is recorded as a pseudogene. The CDR3 sequence is 13 residues long. The CDR3 loop reads CASTLQGCTEAFF. The CDR3 DNA reads as TGTGCCAGCACCCTGCAGGGTTGCACTGAAGCTTTCTTT.

The CDR3 spells CASIRQGAVMTEAFF. Here the CDR3 DNA reads TGTGCCAGCATCCGACAGGGGGCGGTAATGACTGAAGCTTTCTTT. J is TRBJ1-1 and V is TRBV6-5; 10 bases map to TRBD1. The CDR3 is 15 residues long. Per germline, CDR1 MNHEY and CDR2 SVGAGI. The J segment lost 5 bases and the V segment lost 7 bases, leaving 10 bases of the junction unmatched.

This chain links TRBV11-3 with TRBJ2-1; D might be TRBD2 (6 bases). The CDR3 sequence is 16 residues long. CDR1 is SGHNT, CDR2 YENEEA, per germline. V lost 1 base, J lost 8 bases, and 18 bases lay in between. Here the CDR3 DNA reads TGTGCCAGCAGCTTAGGGAGGGACTCCCCGTACTATGAGCAGTTCTTC. Its protein is CASSLGRDSPYYEQFF.

The chain employs TRBV29-1 and TRBJ2-7; D gene ambiguous. This CDR3 has 13 amino acids. Trimming removed 0 bases from V and 5 bases from J, with 11 bases in between. Germline V gives CDR1 SQVTM, CDR2 ANQGSEA. The CDR3 nucleotides are TGCAGCGTTGAAGATCTGGCGGCCCACGAGCAGTACTTC. This codes for CSVEDLAAHEQYF.

This sequence joins TRBV7-8 and TRBJ2-7; a weak D match, TRBD2 (6 bases). Germline CDR1 is SGHVS and CDR2 is FQNEAQ. The CDR3 contains 15 residues. Trimming pared 5 bases from V and 2 bases from J, leaving 16 bases between. The CDR3 nucleotides read TGTGCCAGCAGCGAAAGCGGGCGTAGGGCCTACGAGCAGTACTTC. It encodes CASSESGRRAYEQYF. Full variable domain (outside the CDR3, taken from reference TRBV7-8 and TRBJ2-7): GAGVSQSPRYKVAKRGQDVALRCDPISGHVSLFWYQQALGQGPEFLTYFQNEAQLDKSGLPSDRFFAERPEGSVSTLKIQRTQQEDSAVYLCASSESGRRAYEQYFGPGTRLTVT.

This chain links TRBV20-1 with TRBJ2-1; the D gene is possibly TRBD2 (6 bases). V shed 3 bases and J shed 5 bases, with 11 bases lying between them. Per the germline V gene, CDR1 is DFQATT and CDR2 is SNEGSKA (reference sequence). The CDR3 consists of 13 residues. CDR3 sequence reads: CSASAGLNNEQFF. DNA of the CDR3: TGCAGTGCTAGTGCGGGACTTAACAATGAGCAGTTCTTC.

The chain carries TRBV5-5 and TRBJ2-6; 7 bases agree with TRBD1. This CDR3 spans 19 amino acids. Per germline, CDR1 SGHKS and CDR2 YYEKEE (reference sequence). V gave up 0 bases and J gave up 0 bases; unmatched junction bases: 9. The DNA of the CDR3 is TGTGCCAGCAGCTTGGTGACGGCAGGGGGATTCTCTGGGGCCAACGTCCTGACTTTC. It translates to CASSLVTAGGFSGANVLTF.

The J gene is TRBJ2-1, the V gene TRBV18, with a possible D match to TRBD2 (6 bases). This CDR3 has 11 amino acids. The V end lost 3 bases, the J end lost 10 bases, and 7 bases lay between the germline ends. CDR1 and CDR2 (germline): KGHSH, LQKENI. The CDR3 reads CASSPRGEQFF. For the CDR3, the DNA is TGTGCCAGCTCACCGCGGGGAGAGCAGTTCTTC.

The chain combines TRBV3-1 (or the pseudogene TRBV3-2) with TRBJ1-2, with 7 positions matching TRBD1. J gave up 8 bases and V 3 bases, and 6 bases lay outside the gene matches. The CDR3 loop spans 13 amino acids. The germline V gene encodes CDR1 LGHDT and CDR2 YNNKEL (reference sequence). The CDR3 DNA follows: TGTGCCAGCAGCCAGACAGGGACAAGCGGCTACACCTTC. As protein: CASSQTGTSGYTF.